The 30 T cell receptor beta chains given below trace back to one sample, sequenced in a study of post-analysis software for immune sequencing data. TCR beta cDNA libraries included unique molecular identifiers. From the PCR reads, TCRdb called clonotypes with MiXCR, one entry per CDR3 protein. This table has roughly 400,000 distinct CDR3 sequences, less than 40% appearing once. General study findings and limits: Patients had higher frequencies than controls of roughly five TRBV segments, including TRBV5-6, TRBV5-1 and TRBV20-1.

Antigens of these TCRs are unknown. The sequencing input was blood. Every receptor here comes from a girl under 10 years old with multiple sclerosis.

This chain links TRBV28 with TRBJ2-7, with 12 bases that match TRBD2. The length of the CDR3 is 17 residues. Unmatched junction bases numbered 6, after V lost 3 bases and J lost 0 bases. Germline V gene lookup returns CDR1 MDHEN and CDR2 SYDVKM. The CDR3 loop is CASSLRLAGVPSYEQYF. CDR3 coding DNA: TGTGCCAGCAGTTTGAGACTAGCGGGAGTCCCCTCCTACGAGCAGTACTTC.

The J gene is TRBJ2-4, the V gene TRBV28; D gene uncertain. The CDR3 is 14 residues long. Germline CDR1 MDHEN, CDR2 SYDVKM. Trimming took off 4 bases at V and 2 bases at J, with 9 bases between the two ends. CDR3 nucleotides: TGTGCCAGCAGTTACACACGGACCAAAAACATTCAGTACTTC. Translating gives CASSYTRTKNIQYF. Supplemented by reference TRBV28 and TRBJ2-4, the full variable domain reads DVKVTQSSRYLVKRTGEKVFLECVQDMDHENMFWYRQDPGLGLRLIYFSYDVKMKEKGDIPEGYSVSREKKERFSLILESASTNQTSMYLCASSYTRTKNIQYFGAGTRLSVL.

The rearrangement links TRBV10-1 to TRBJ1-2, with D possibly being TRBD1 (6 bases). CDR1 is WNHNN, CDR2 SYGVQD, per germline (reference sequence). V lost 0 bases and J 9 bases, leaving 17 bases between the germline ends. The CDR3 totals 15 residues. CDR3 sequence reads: CASSESPDRFRSYTF. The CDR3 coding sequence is TGCGCCAGCAGTGAGTCCCCCGACAGGTTTAGGAGCTACACCTTC.

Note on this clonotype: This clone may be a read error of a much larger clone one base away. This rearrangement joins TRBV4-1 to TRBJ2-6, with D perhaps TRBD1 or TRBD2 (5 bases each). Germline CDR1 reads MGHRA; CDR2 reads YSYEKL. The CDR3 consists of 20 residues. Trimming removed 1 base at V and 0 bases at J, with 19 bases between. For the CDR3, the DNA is TGCGCCAGCAGCCAAGGGTTAAGGTGGGACGGCAGCTCTGGGGCCAACGTCCTGACTTTC. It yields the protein CASSQGLRWDGSSGANVLTF.

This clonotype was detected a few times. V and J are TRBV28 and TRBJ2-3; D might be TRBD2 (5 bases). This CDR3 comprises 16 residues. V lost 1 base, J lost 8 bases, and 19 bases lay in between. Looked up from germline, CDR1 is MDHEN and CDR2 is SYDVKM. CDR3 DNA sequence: TGTGCCAGCAGTTTATCGGAGTCGGGGTCGTGGGGTACGCAGTATTTT. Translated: CASSLSESGSWGTQYF.

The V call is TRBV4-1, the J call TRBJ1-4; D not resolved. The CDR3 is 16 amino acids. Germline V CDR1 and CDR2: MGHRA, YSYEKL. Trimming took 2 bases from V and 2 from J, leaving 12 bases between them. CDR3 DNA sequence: TGCGCCAGCAGCCAACCCACCGGGAGGACTAATGAAAAACTGTTTTTT. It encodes CASSQPTGRTNEKLFF.

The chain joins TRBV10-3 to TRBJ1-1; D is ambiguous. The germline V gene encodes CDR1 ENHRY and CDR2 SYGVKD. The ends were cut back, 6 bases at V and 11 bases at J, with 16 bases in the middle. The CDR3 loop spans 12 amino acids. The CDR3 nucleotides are TGTGCCATCAGCCCAAGTCAAAGTACGGCTTTCTTT. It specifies CAISPSQSTAFF.

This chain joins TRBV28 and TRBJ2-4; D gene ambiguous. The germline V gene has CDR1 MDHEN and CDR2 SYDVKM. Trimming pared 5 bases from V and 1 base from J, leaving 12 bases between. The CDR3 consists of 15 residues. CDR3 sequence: CASSPPEMAKNIQYF. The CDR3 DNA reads TGTGCCAGCAGTCCCCCAGAAATGGCCAAAAACATTCAGTACTTC.

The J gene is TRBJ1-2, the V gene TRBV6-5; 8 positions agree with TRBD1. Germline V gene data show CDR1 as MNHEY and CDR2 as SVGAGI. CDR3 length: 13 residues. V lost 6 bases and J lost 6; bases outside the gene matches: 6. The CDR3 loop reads CASRNGQGNGYTF. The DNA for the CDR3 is TGTGCCAGCAGAAACGGACAGGGCAATGGCTACACCTTC.

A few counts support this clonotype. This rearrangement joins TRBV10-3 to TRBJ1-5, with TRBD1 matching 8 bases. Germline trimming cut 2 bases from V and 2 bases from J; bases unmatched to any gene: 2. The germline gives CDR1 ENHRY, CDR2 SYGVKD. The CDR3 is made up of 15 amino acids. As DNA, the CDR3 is TGTGCCATCAGTGAGGAGACAGGGGGCAATCAGCCCCAGCATTTT. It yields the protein CAISEETGGNQPQHF.

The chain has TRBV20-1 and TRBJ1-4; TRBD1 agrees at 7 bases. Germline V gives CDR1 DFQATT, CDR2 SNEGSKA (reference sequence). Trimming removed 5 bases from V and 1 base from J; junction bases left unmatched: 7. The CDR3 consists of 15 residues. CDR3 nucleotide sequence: TGCAGTGCTTTCGACAGGGTCAGAACTAATGAAAAACTGTTTTTT. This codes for CSAFDRVRTNEKLFF.

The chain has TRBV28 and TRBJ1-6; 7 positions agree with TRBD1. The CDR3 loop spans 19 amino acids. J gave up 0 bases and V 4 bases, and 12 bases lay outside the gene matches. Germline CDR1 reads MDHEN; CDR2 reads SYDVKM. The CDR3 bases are TGTGCCAGCAGTTCTCATACAGGGGCCTTAGACTCCTATAATTCACCCCTCCACTTT. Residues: CASSSHTGALDSYNSPLHF.

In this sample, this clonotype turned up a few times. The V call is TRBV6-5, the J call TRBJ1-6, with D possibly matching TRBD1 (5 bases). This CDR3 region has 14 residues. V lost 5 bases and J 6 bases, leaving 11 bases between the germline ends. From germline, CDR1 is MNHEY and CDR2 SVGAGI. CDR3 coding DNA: TGTGCCAGCAGTGTGGGACCGCTTAATTCACCCCTCCACTTT. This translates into CASSVGPLNSPLHF.

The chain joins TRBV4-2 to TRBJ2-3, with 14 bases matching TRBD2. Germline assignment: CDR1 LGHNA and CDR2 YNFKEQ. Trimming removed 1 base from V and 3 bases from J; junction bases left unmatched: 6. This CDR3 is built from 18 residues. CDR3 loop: CASSQVFGTSGRTDTQYF. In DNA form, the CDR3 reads TGTGCCAGCAGCCAAGTATTTGGGACTAGCGGGAGAACAGATACGCAGTATTTT.

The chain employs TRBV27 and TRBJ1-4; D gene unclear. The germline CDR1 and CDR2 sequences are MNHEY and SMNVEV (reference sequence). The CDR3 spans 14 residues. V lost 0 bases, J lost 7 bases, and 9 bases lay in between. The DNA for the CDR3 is TGTGCCAGCAGTTTATCAGTGCAGCTTGAAAAACTGTTTTTT. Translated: CASSLSVQLEKLFF.

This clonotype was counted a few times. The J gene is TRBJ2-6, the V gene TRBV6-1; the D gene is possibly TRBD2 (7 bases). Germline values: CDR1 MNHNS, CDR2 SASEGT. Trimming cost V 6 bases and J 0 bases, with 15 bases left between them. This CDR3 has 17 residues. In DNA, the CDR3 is TGTGCCAGCAGCTGGGGGGGCTGGGGCTCTGGGGCCAACGTCCTGACTTTC. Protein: CASSWGGWGSGANVLTF.

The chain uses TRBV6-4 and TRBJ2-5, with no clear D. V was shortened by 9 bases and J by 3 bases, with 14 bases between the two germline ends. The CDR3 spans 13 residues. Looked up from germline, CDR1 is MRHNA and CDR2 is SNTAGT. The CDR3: CASMPGYEETQYF. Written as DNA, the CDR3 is TGTGCCAGTATGCCGGGTTACGAAGAGACCCAGTACTTC.

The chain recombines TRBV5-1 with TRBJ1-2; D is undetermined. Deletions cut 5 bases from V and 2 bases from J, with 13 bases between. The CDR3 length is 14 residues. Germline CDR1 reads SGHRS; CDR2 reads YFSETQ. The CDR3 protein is CASSSLGRNYGYTF. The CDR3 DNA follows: TGCGCCAGCAGTTCCCTAGGACGGAACTATGGCTACACCTTC.

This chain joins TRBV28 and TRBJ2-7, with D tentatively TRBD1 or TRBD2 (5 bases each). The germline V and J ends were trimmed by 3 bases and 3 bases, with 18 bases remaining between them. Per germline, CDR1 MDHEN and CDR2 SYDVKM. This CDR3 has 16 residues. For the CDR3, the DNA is TGTGCCAGCAGTTTCAGGACTGCAGGGACCTACTACGAGCAGTACTTC. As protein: CASSFRTAGTYYEQYF.

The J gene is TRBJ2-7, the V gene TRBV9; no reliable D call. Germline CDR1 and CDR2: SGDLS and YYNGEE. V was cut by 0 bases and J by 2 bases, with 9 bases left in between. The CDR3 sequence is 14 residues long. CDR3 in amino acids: CASSVESSAYEQYF. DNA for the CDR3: TGTGCCAGCAGCGTAGAAAGCAGCGCCTACGAGCAGTACTTC.

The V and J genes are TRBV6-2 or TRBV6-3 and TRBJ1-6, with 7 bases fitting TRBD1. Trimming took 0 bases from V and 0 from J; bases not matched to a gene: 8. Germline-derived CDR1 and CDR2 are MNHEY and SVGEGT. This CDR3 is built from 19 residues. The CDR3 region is CASSYSAGQLSSYNSPLHF. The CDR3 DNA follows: TGTGCCAGCAGTTACTCAGCGGGACAGCTGAGCTCCTATAATTCACCCCTCCACTTT.

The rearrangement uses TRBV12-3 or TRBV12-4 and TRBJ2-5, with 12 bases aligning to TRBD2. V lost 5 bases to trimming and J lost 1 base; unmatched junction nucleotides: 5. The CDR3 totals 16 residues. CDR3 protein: CASSPRTSGVQETQYF. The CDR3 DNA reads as TGTGCCAGCAGTCCGAGGACTAGCGGGGTCCAAGAGACCCAGTACTTC.

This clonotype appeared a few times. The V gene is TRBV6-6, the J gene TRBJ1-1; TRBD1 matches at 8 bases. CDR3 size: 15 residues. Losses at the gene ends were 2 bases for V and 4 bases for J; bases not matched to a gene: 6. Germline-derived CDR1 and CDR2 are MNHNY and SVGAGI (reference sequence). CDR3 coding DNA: TGTGCCAGCAGTTACCCTGGACAGGGTGTCACTGAAGCTTTCTTT. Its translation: CASSYPGQGVTEAFF.

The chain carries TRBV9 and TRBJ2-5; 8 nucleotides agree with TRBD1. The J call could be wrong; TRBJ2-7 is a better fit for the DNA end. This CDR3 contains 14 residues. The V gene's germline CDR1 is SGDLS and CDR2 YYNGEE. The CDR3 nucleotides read TGTGCCAGCAGCGTAGCCCAGGGGGCGTACGAGCAGTACTTC. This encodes CASSVAQGAYEQYF.

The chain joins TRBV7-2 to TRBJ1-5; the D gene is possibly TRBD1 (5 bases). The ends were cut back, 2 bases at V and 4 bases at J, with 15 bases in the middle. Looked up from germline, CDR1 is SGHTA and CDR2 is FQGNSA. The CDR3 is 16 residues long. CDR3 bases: TGTGCCAGCAGCTTATTTAGGACGGCAGGGAATCAGCCCCAGCATTTT. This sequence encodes CASSLFRTAGNQPQHF.

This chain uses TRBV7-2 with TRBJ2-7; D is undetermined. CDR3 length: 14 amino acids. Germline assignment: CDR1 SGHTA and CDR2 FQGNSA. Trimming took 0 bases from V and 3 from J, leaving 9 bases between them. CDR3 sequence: CASSLAVGLYEQYF. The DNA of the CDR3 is TGTGCCAGCAGCTTAGCAGTAGGTCTCTACGAGCAGTACTTC. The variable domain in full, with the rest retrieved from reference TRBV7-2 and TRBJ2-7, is GAGVSQSPSNKVTEKGKDVELRCDPISGHTALYWYRQSLGQGLEFLIYFQGNSAPDKSGLPSDRFSAERTGGSVSTLTIQRTQQEDSAVYLCASSLAVGLYEQYFGPGTRLTVT.

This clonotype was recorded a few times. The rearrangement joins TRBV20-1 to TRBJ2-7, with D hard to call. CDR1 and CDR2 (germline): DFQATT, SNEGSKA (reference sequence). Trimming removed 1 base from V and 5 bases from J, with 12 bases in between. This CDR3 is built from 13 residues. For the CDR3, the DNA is TGCAGTGCTAGAGGGGCTACTCCGCACGAGCAGTACTTC. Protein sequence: CSARGATPHEQYF.

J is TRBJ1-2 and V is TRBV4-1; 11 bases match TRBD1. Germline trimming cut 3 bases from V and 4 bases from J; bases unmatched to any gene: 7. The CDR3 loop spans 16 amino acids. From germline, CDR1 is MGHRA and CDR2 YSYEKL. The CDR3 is CASSHLPGQGGYGYTF. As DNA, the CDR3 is TGCGCCAGCAGCCATCTACCGGGACAGGGGGGCTATGGCTACACCTTC.

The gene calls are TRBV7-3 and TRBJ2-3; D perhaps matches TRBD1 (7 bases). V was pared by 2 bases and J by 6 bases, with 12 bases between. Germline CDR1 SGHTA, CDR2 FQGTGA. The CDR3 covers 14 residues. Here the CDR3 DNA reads TGTGCCAGCAGCTTACTGCCAGGGGGGGATACGCAGTATTTT. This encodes CASSLLPGGDTQYF.

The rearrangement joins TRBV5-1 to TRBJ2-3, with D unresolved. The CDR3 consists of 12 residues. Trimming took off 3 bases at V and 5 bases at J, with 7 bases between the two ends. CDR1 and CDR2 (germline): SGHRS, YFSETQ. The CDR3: CASSSTRDTQYF. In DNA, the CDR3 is TGCGCCAGCAGCTCCACTCGAGATACGCAGTATTTT.